The T cell receptor beta chain described here comes from a study of CXCR3-negative and CXCR3-positive naive CD8 T cells. Overall study: Roughly 135 million TRB reads were obtained overall (about 1.5 +/- 0.3 million per library). Study results and caveats: Surface CD5 looked about the same in the naive subsets, so the authors worked out TCR strength from TRB CDR3 properties. CXCR3-positive naive cells carried more hydrophobic TRB CDR3s than CXCR3-negative naive cells did. Both naive subsets, CXCR3-negative and CXCR3-positive, displayed similar TRBV-TRBJ usage, unlike memory cells.

In regard to this clonotype: Its antigen is unidentified.

Germline-derived CDR1 and CDR2 are MGHDK and SYGVNS. This CDR3 is built from 11 residues. With UMI labels, 5' RACE was used to prepare the TRB cDNA libraries. Using the 5' RACE reads, TCRdb records one entry per CDR3 protein without DNA. The listing records around 50,000 distinct CDR3 sequences. The clonotype comes from a human donor in good health. Some clones in this sample may be carry-over from other donors' samples. The rearrangement links TRBV25-1 to TRBJ2-7. Sequencing used naive CXCR3- CD8+ T cells from blood. The subset here: CD45RO-CCR7+CD27+CD95- naive CD8+ T cells lacking CXCR3 (TNR3-). CDR3 sequence reads: CASTLTYEQYF.